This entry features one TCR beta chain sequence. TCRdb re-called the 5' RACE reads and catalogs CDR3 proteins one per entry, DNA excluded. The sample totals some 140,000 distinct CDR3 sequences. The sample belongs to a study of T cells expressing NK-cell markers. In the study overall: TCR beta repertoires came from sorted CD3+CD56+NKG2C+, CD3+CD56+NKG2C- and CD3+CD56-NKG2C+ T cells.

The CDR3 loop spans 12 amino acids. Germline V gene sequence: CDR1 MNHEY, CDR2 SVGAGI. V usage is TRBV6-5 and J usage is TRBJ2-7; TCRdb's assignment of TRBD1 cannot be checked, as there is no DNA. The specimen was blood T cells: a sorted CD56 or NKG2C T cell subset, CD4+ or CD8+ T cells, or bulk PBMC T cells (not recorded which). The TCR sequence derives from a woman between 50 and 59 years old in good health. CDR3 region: CASSRTVGEQYF.